A single sample gave rise to the 8 T cell receptor beta chains below, sequenced in a study of shared clonotypes between healthy human individuals. Repertoires were generated with immunoSEQ multiplex PCR, while TCRdb's copy carries only in-frame clones and drops some. The sample comprises some 660,000 clones, 73% of which are singletons, and roughly 2% rests with the top ten. Sequenced input: memory CD4+ T cells sorted from blood. Documented subset: CD45RA-negative fraction. The receptors were sampled from a woman aged 25-40 years in good health.

This chain connects TRBV21-1 to TRBJ2-7; TRBD2 is taken as the D call from the table, unchecked against the DNA. TRBV21-1 is given as a pseudogene. This CDR3 has 16 amino acids. In DNA form, the CDR3 reads TGTGCCAGCAGCAAAACACCAGCGGAGGCCTCCTACGAGCAGTACTTC. Amino acids: CASSKTPAEASYEQYF.

V and J are TRBV28 and TRBJ2-7; either TRBD1 or TRBD2 may supply D (5 bases each). The CDR3 sequence is 13 residues long. The germline V gene encodes CDR1 MDHEN and CDR2 SYDVKM. Trimming took 8 bases from V and 6 from J, leaving 17 bases between them. CDR3 loop: CASWDPLSFEQYF. CDR3 nucleotides: TGTGCCAGCTGGGACCCCCTCAGTTTCGAGCAGTACTTC.

V gene TRBV5-1 combines with J gene TRBJ2-2; TRBD2 aligns across 10 bases. Germline CDR1 and CDR2: SGHRS and YFSETQ. This CDR3 spans 17 amino acids. J gave up 3 bases and V 1 base, and 6 bases lay outside the gene matches. The CDR3 region is CASSLIAAGGDTGELFF. CDR3 sequence (DNA): TGCGCCAGCAGCTTGATTGCAGCGGGAGGGGACACCGGGGAGCTGTTTTTT.

CDR3 in amino acids: CASSGWGLAGGNEQFF. DNA of the CDR3: TGCGCCAGCAGCGGGTGGGGGCTAGCGGGAGGCAATGAGCAGTTCTTC. The chain uses TRBV5-1 and TRBJ2-1; 11 bases align to TRBD2. The ends lost 4 bases at V and 6 bases at J; junction bases unmatched: 9. CDR3 length: 16 amino acids. The germline CDR1 and CDR2 sequences are SGHRS and YFSETQ.

CDR3 in DNA: TGTGCCAGTAGTGCCGCCGGGACTAGCGCAGATACGCAGTATTTT. Its translation: CASSAAGTSADTQYF. This rearrangement joins TRBV19 to TRBJ2-3, with TRBD2 identical over 10 bases. Germline V gene lookup returns CDR1 LNHDA and CDR2 SQIVND (reference sequence). The V segment lost 5 bases and the J segment 4 bases; nucleotides outside the gene matches: 6. CDR3 length equals 15 residues. The variable domain in full, with the rest retrieved from reference TRBV19 and TRBJ2-3, is DGGITQSPKYLFRKEGQNVTLSCEQNLNHDAMYWYRQDPGQGLRLIYYSQIVNDFQKGDIAEGYSVSREKKESFPLTVTSAQKNPTAFYLCASSAAGTSADTQYFGPGTRLTVL.

This clone was seen only once. V gene TRBV7-9 combines with J gene TRBJ2-2; D gene ambiguous. The CDR3 is made up of 12 amino acids. V was clipped by 5 bases and J by 6 bases, with 7 bases between them. Germline V CDR1 and CDR2: SEHNR, FQNEAQ (reference sequence). The DNA for the CDR3 is TGTGCCAGCAGCCCCCCCGCCGGGGAGCTGTTTTTT. Protein product: CASSPPAGELFF.

This clone was detected only a few times. The chain carries TRBV11-2 and TRBJ2-7, with D maybe TRBD1 (6 bases). Germline assignment: CDR1 SGHAT and CDR2 FQNNGV. With 1 base removed from V and 4 bases from J, the gap between germline ends came to 20 bases. CDR3 size: 17 residues. The CDR3 sequence is CASSLGLGGTSDYEQYF. The CDR3 DNA sequence: TGTGCCAGCAGCTTAGGCCTGGGTGGGACATCCGATTACGAGCAGTACTTC.

This chain links TRBV28 with TRBJ2-7; TRBD2 matches at 7 bases. This CDR3 spans 18 amino acids. The V segment lost 2 bases and the J segment 3 bases; nucleotides outside the gene matches: 16. Looked up from germline, CDR1 is MDHEN and CDR2 is SYDVKM. The CDR3, as DNA: TGTGCCAGCAGTTTACGCCCGTTAGGGAGGGACGGGAACTACGAGCAGTACTTC. It translates to CASSLRPLGRDGNYEQYF.